This T cell receptor beta chain was captured in a study of CXCR3-negative and CXCR3-positive naive CD8 T cells (dated by TCRdb to the late 2010s). The study in broad terms: In total, 130 million to 150 million TRB reads were obtained, which works out to roughly 1.5 +/- 0.3 million reads per library. The diversity and physicochemical repertoire analyses included more than nine donors pooled from two independent experiments. For the TRBV-TRBJ cluster analysis, the naive subsets came from 5 donors, while the memory cells came from 3 donors. What the research found in general, with its limitations: Because CXCR3 expression was partially decreased after cryopreservation, freshly isolated PBMCs were used for most assays. Within the same donor, TRBV-TRBJ usage looked similar between naive CXCR3-negative and CXCR3-positive cells, but memory cells had distinct patterns. Comparably high repertoire diversity was found in both naive subsets, whereas much lower repertoire diversity was found in memory CD8+ T cells. Because surface CD5, which is linked to self-reactivity in mice, was comparable between the naive subsets, TCR interaction strength was also inferred from TRB CDR3 physicochemical properties.

TCRdb names NextSeq 550 as the instrument used. The Human TCR Profiling Kit (MiLaboratory) was used to make UMI-labeled 5' RACE TRB cDNA libraries. cDNA synthesis used the entire amount of extracted RNA, and PCR amplification then used the entire amount of cDNA produced. Libraries were prepared in parallel with an identical number of PCR cycles. In the authors' own workflow: With a requirement of at least two reads per UMI, MIGEC and MiXCR extracted about 52,000 +/- 9,100 unique UMI-labeled TRB cDNA molecules per library. An average of around 40,000 +/- 10,000 functional in-frame TRB CDR3 nucleotide clonotypes without stop codons was found per library. After downsampling to 5000 UMI-labeled TRB molecules per sample, diversity metrics such as normalized Shannon-Wiener and Chao1 were calculated in VDJtools. For the central five CDR3 residues, VDJtools calculated physicochemical properties weighted by clonotype size, namely interaction energy, strength, volume and Kidera factor 4. With the reads reprocessed by TCRdb, a single entry stands for each CDR3 protein sequence and no DNA is reported. TCRdb's processing, not the authors' own work, is the source of the V and J calls. The sample table gives under 70,000 distinct CDR3 sequences. 20% of the sample comes from the top ten.

For each CD8+ T cell subset, flow sorting was done in triplicate, and a few hundred thousand cells per subset went directly into RLT lysis buffer. Peripheral blood mononuclear cells were isolated from buffy coats by standard density gradient centrifugation. An RNeasy Mini Kit was used to extract total RNA from the sorted cells. Worth noting for this clonotype: This clone's antigen is unknown.

The CDR3 covers 16 residues, taking in both the cysteine and the phenylalanine. The DNA sequence is not available. Taken from the germline V gene, the CDR1 and CDR2 loops are MDHEN and SYDVKM. The sample consisted of memory CD8+ T cells from blood. According to the study, the label for this sample's cell subset or site signals: conventional CD8+ memory T cells (TMEM), sorted as controls. This receptor chain uses TRBV28 and TRBJ2-2; as DNA is missing, the TRBD2 call by TCRdb cannot be tested. This sequence was found in a human donor in good health. Some clones in this sample may be carry-over from other donors' samples. This receptor has the CDR3 CASSLRLAGITGELFF.